Listed below are T cell receptor beta chains from one sample, sequenced in a study of control samples from healthy donors and cancer patients. The repertoire was sequenced with immunoSEQ multiplex PCR; TCRdb's copy has only in-frame clones and lacks some. The sample records about 100,000 clones, about 90% being singletons. Sequencing was carried out using blood. Every receptor here comes from a woman aged 45-59 years in good health. The CDR3 runs from the conserved cysteine through the conserved F or W. A D gene is named only where the DNA matches it firmly. Not all rows give a size; the values are once, few, many and, for expanded clones, a class.

D | size | J | V | CDR3 | DNA
- | few | TRBJ1-1 | TRBV25-1 | CASSNRVTEAFF | TGTGCCAGCAGTAACAGGGTAACTGAAGCTTTCTTT
TRBD1 | - | TRBJ2-2 | TRBV18 | CASASRGQGDTGELFF | TGTGCCAGCGCTTCGAGGGGGCAAGGGGACACCGGGGAGCTGTTTTTT
TRBD2 | - | TRBJ2-3 | TRBV6-5 | CASSSGTSGGTQYF | TGTGCCAGCAGTTCGGGGACTAGCGGGGGTACGCAGTATTTT
- | few | TRBJ2-1 | TRBV19 | CASSIATSSSYNEQFF | TGTGCCAGTAGTATAGCCACTAGTTCCTCATACAATGAGCAGTTCTTC
TRBD2 | - | TRBJ2-1 | TRBV10-3 | CAISDAGEPRNEQFF | TGTGCCATCAGTGATGCGGGGGAACCGCGGAATGAGCAGTTCTTC
TRBD1 | - | TRBJ1-2 | TRBV24-1 | CATSDRPDRGSRGYTF | TGTGCCACCAGTGACCGGCCCGACAGGGGCTCGAGAGGCTACACCTTC
- | - | TRBJ1-3 | TRBV11-1 | CASAISGTGNTIYF | TGTGCCAGCGCGATCTCCGGGACTGGAAACACCATATATTTT
TRBD1 | few | TRBJ1-3 | TRBV10-1 | CASSTTGGFPPYSGNTIYF | TGCGCCAGCAGTACAACAGGGGGCTTCCCTCCTTACTCTGGAAACACCATATATTTT
TRBD1 | - | TRBJ2-2 | TRBV24-1 | CATSGDSWGLGGTGELFF | TGTGCCACCAGTGGGGACAGTTGGGGCCTCGGTGGCACCGGGGAGCTGTTTTTT
TRBD2 | - | TRBJ2-1 | TRBV25-1 | CASFGPTSASSYNEQFF | TGTGCCAGCTTTGGCCCTACTAGCGCAAGCTCCTACAATGAGCAGTTCTTC
- | - | TRBJ2-3 | TRBV6-5 | CASSYSRGRGTDTQYF | TGTGCCAGCAGTTACTCGAGGGGGAGGGGCACAGATACGCAGTATTTT
- | - | TRBJ2-7 | TRBV7-9 | CATRERSSYEQYF | TGTGCCACCAGGGAAAGATCCTCCTACGAGCAGTACTTC
TRBD2 | - | TRBJ2-1 | TRBV13 | CASSFLAGGQFDEQFF | TGTGCCAGCAGCTTCCTAGCGGGAGGCCAGTTCGATGAGCAGTTCTTC
- | - | TRBJ1-6 | TRBV23-1 | CASSQWPIDPHENSPLHF | TGCGCCAGCAGTCAATGGCCCATCGATCCGCACGAAAATTCACCCCTCCACTTT
- | - | TRBJ1-2 | TRBV21-1 | CASSKGGSRYTF | TGTGCCAGCAGCAAGGGCGGCAGTCGGTACACCTTC
- | - | TRBJ2-1 | TRBV14 | CASSQDPNRLSYNEQFF | TGTGCCAGCAGCCAAGATCCCAACCGGCTCTCCTACAATGAGCAGTTCTTC
- | - | TRBJ2-5 | TRBV2 | CASSGWETQYF | TGTGCCAGCAGTGGATGGGAGACCCAGTACTTC
- | - | TRBJ2-7 | TRBV11-3 | CASSQGHEQYF | TGTGCCAGCTCGCAGGGGCACGAGCAGTACTTC
- | once | TRBJ1-6 | TRBV27 | CASSFEHTSANSPLHF | TGTGCCAGCAGTTTTGAGCACACCAGCGCCAATTCACCCCTCCACTTT
- | - | TRBJ1-2 | TRBV9 | CASSAERGFGYGYTF | TGTGCCAGCAGCGCCGAGCGGGGGTTTGGCTATGGCTACACCTTC
- | - | TRBJ2-3 | TRBV4-1 | CASSQEVTDTDTQYF | TGCGCCAGCAGCCAAGAAGTGACGGACACAGATACGCAGTATTTT
TRBD1 | - | TRBJ1-2 | TRBV6-6 | CASSYVDRGGYTF | TGTGCCAGCAGTTACGTCGACAGGGGTGGCTACACCTTC
- | - | TRBJ2-3 | TRBV5-1 | CASSLGRSTDTQYF | TGCGCCAGCAGCTTGGGGAGGAGCACAGATACGCAGTATTTT
TRBD1 | - | TRBJ1-1 | TRBV13 | CASSFTRTGSMNTEAFF | TGTGCCAGCAGCTTTACCAGGACAGGGTCAATGAACACTGAAGCTTTCTTT
- | - | TRBJ1-1 | TRBV6-5 | CASSWTVMNTEAFF | TGTGCCAGCAGTTGGACAGTAATGAACACTGAAGCTTTCTTT
TRBD1 | - | TRBJ1-3 | TRBV4-3 | CASSQEGRDSMGGNTIYF | TGCGCCAGCAGCCAAGAGGGTAGGGACAGCATGGGAGGAAACACCATATATTTT
- | - | TRBJ2-7 | TRBV7-9 | CASSGRDSDEQYF | TGTGCCAGCAGCGGCAGGGATTCGGACGAGCAGTACTTC
- | once | TRBJ1-3 | TRBV7-3 | CASSLVAGPIPGNTIYF | TGTGCCAGCAGCTTAGTGGCAGGGCCAATCCCTGGAAACACCATATATTTT
- | - | TRBJ1-6 | TRBV2 | CASSELSQGGSPLHF | TGTGCCAGCAGTGAATTGAGTCAGGGAGGTTCACCCCTCCACTTT
- | - | TRBJ1-1 | TRBV18 | CASVKEVDTEAFF | TGTGCCAGCGTTAAGGAGGTAGACACTGAAGCTTTCTTT
- | - | TRBJ1-1 | TRBV14 | CASSQDLYTEAFF | TGTGCCAGCAGCCAAGATCTCTACACTGAAGCTTTCTTT
- | - | TRBJ2-3 | TRBV12-5 | CASGLGRADTQYF | TGTGCTAGTGGTTTAGGGCGGGCCGATACGCAGTATTTT
- | - | TRBJ2-3 | TRBV9 | CASSVGDPGTQYF | TGTGCCAGCAGCGTAGGGGACCCAGGGACGCAGTATTTT
TRBD1 | - | TRBJ1-6 | TRBV27 | CASSFTQGYSPLHF | TGTGCCAGCAGTTTCACACAGGGGTATTCACCCCTCCACTTT
- | - | TRBJ2-5 | TRBV6-5 | CASSFEGETQYF | TGTGCCAGCAGTTTTGAGGGAGAGACCCAGTACTTC
TRBD2 | - | TRBJ2-5 | TRBV7-2 | CASSLGGLAGVEETQYF | TGTGCCAGCAGCTTAGGGGGACTAGCGGGGGTAGAAGAGACCCAGTACTTC
- | - | TRBJ2-5 | TRBV14 | CASSHNRGQETQYF | TGTGCCAGCAGCCACAATCGCGGGCAAGAGACCCAGTACTTC
TRBD2 | - | TRBJ2-4 | TRBV6-2/TRBV6-3 | CASSYLSWEGNIQYF | TGTGCCAGCAGTTACTTATCCTGGGAGGGAAACATTCAGTACTTC
- | - | TRBJ2-7 | TRBV2 | CASRGGTGNGYEQYF | TGTGCCAGCAGGGGGGGCACAGGGAACGGCTACGAGCAGTACTTC
- | - | TRBJ1-5 | TRBV5-6 | CASSLWGGASNQPQHF | TGTGCCAGCAGCTTGTGGGGGGGCGCGAGCAATCAGCCCCAGCATTTT
- | - | TRBJ2-4 | TRBV5-5 | CASSYPTVGIQYF | TGTGCCAGCAGCTACCCGACGGTGGGCATTCAGTACTTC
TRBD2 | - | TRBJ2-5 | TRBV24-1 | CATSDLGGGTQYF | TGTGCCACCAGTGATTTGGGCGGGGGGACCCAGTACTTC
- | once | TRBJ2-3 | TRBV7-8 | CASSSPSGLTDTQYF | TGTGCCAGCAGCTCCCCGAGCGGTCTGACAGATACGCAGTATTTT
TRBD1 | - | TRBJ1-2 | TRBV2 | CASSQDRGGYGYTF | TGTGCCAGCAGTCAGGACAGGGGGGGTTATGGCTACACCTTC
TRBD2 | - | TRBJ2-1 | TRBV24-1 | CATSDSMTSGRMVSEQFF | TGTGCCACCAGTGATTCTATGACTAGCGGGAGAATGGTTAGTGAGCAGTTCTTC
TRBD1 | - | TRBJ1-1 | TRBV6-5 | CASSYPGQGSRGAFF | TGTGCCAGCAGTTACCCGGGACAGGGTTCCCGAGGGGCTTTCTTT
TRBD2 | - | TRBJ2-3 | TRBV7-3 | CASTRGGSTDTQYF | TGTGCCAGCACCCGCGGCGGGAGTACAGATACGCAGTATTTT